The sequence of this T cell receptor beta chain was determined in a study of human T cells and chemical hapten exposure. Study at large: Weekly administration of diphenylcyclopropenone to the scalp of patients continued throughout the roughly 25-week study.

One entry per CDR3 protein results from TCRdb running MiXCR on the RACE reads. The sample gives tens of thousands of distinct CDR3 sequences, around 13% of which show up once; around 5.8% is in the top ten. This clonotype has a count of ten or more. Stated time point: patch test 3, about 24 weeks after DPC sensitization. Indicated treatment: therapeutic diphenylcyclopropenone sensitization with weekly scalp DPC. This clonotype was obtained from a woman aged 50 to 65 with alopecia areata. Some clones in this sample may be carry-over from other donors' samples. Sequenced here: whole blood, sampled in connection with sensitization to the hapten diphenylcyclopropenone (DPC).

CDR3: CSVAFRVRETQYF. In nucleotides, the CDR3 is TGCAGCGTTGCCTTCAGGGTACGGGAGACCCAGTACTTC. This chain uses TRBV29-1 with TRBJ2-5; weak D call: TRBD1 (5 bases). The germline V gene encodes CDR1 SQVTM and CDR2 ANQGSEA. V lost 4 bases to trimming and J lost 5 bases, with 14 bases between them. CDR3 length equals 13 residues.